The 25 T cell receptor beta chains given below trace back to one sample, sequenced in a study of T-cell reconstitution after alpha-beta-depleted transplantation in children. Preparing the TCRbeta library involved the use of unique molecular identifiers. TCRdb reanalysed the PCR reads using MiXCR and keeps one entry per CDR3 protein. This table holds approximately 210,000 distinct CDR3 sequences, about 15% found once. This specimen was PBMCs from the stem cell graft donor, taken from the stem cell graft. The receptors were sampled from a human donor who donated a stem cell graft to a child with acute lymphoblastic leukemia.

This clonotype was seen at least ten times. V gene TRBV28 combines with J gene TRBJ2-1; 8 nucleotides agree with TRBD2. The CDR3 is made up of 14 amino acids. Germline trimming cut 6 bases from V and 8 bases from J; bases unmatched to any gene: 9. Germline CDR1 and CDR2: MDHEN and SYDVKM. The chain's CDR3 is CASRWRGAVHEQFF. The CDR3 DNA is TGTGCCAGCAGGTGGCGGGGGGCCGTACATGAGCAGTTCTTC.

The V call is TRBV7-2, the J call TRBJ1-4; no reliable D call. Germline CDR1 and CDR2: SGHTA and FQGNSA. Between the trimmed V and J ends, which lost 3 bases and 4 bases, there was a span of 12 bases. The CDR3 extends over 15 amino acids. The CDR3 DNA sequence: TGTGCCAGCAGCTTGGACCACTCGAGTAATGAAAAACTGTTTTTT. Encoded protein: CASSLDHSSNEKLFF.

This clonotype was counted ten times or more. The genes are TRBV4-1 and TRBJ2-3; D may be TRBD1 or TRBD2 (5 bases each). From germline, CDR1 is MGHRA and CDR2 YSYEKL. Deletions cut 0 bases from V and 2 bases from J, with 9 bases between. The CDR3 contains 15 residues. CDR3 sequence: CASSQERGTTDTQYF. The DNA of the CDR3 is TGCGCCAGCAGCCAAGAAAGAGGGACCACAGATACGCAGTATTTT.

The chain employs TRBV5-1 and TRBJ2-3; 14 bases agree with TRBD2. The CDR3 loop spans 16 amino acids. Germline lookup yields CDR1 SGHRS and CDR2 YFSETQ. Trimming cost V 4 bases and J 4 bases; bases outside gene matches: 5. The CDR3 loop is CASSPRLAGGADTQYF. Here the CDR3 DNA reads TGCGCCAGCAGCCCAAGACTAGCGGGAGGGGCAGATACGCAGTATTTT.

Many counts were recorded for this clonotype. V and J are TRBV29-1 and TRBJ2-1, with 11 bases identical to TRBD2. The germline V gene has CDR1 SQVTM and CDR2 ANQGSEA. Germline trimming cut 3 bases from V and 15 bases from J; bases unmatched to any gene: 4. The CDR3 is 11 amino acids. The DNA of the CDR3 is TGCAGCGTTGAGGCTAGCGGGAGGCGGTTCTTC. It encodes CSVEASGRRFF.

This clonotype was counted many times. A junction end diverges from the germline sequence, so it may reflect a read error. This chain connects TRBV20-1 to TRBJ1-1; 8 positions match TRBD1. The CDR3 is 14 amino acids. Germline V gene data show CDR1 as DFQATT and CDR2 as SNEGSKA (reference sequence). CDR3 region: CSAASGGRTHSHLF. CDR3 in DNA: TGCAGTGCTGCGTCAGGGGGCCGAACTCATTCCCACCTTTTT.

This clonotype was seen repeatedly, ten times or more. The DNA for the CDR3 is TGTGCCAGCAGCTTAGATGACCAGGGGAATGAGCAGTTCTTC. Its translation: CASSLDDQGNEQFF. The chain links TRBV7-9 to TRBJ2-1; a weak D match, TRBD1 (6 bases). V lost 1 base and J lost 7, with 11 bases in between. The CDR3 is made up of 14 amino acids. Germline assignment: CDR1 SEHNR and CDR2 FQNEAQ (reference sequence). The variable domain in full, completed from reference TRBV7-9 and TRBJ2-1, reads DTGVSQNPRHKITKRGQNVTFRCDPISEHNRLYWYRQTLGQGPEFLTYFQNEAQLEKSRLLSDRFSAERPKGSFSTLEIQRTEQGDSAMYLCASSLDDQGNEQFFGPGTRLTVL.

This clonotype was found a few times. This sequence joins TRBV7-2 and TRBJ2-7; maybe TRBD1 (5 bases). V lost 3 bases and J 5 bases, leaving 11 bases between the germline ends. This CDR3 contains 13 residues. Germline V gives CDR1 SGHTA, CDR2 FQGNSA. CDR3 residues: CASSFQGNDEQYF. CDR3 sequence (DNA): TGTGCCAGCAGCTTTCAGGGAAACGACGAGCAGTACTTC.

A word on this clonotype: This could be a read error, since a much larger clone is one nucleotide away. The rearrangement joins TRBV15 to TRBJ2-7, with D maybe TRBD1 (6 bases). This CDR3 spans 15 amino acids. Germline CDR1 LNHNV, CDR2 YYDKDF (reference sequence). The CDR3, as DNA: TGTGCCACCAGCAGAGATGTCGTGGGACACTACGAGCAGCACTTC. Its protein product is CATSRDVVGHYEQHF.

This clonotype was found many times. The rearrangement joins TRBV11-2 to TRBJ2-4; 11 bases are a match to TRBD2. The CDR3 covers 15 residues. The V gene end was trimmed by 4 bases and the J gene end by 4 bases; junction bases not matched to a gene: 3. Per the germline V gene, CDR1 is SGHAT and CDR2 is FQNNGV. CDR3 DNA sequence: TGTGCCAGCAGCTCTCCTAGCGGGAGGAAAAACATTCAGTACTTC. It is translated as CASSSPSGRKNIQYF. Full variable domain (remainder filled in from reference TRBV11-2 and TRBJ2-4): EAGVAQSPRYKIIEKRQSVAFWCNPISGHATLYWYQQILGQGPKLLIQFQNNGVVDDSQLPKDRFSAERLKGVDSTLKIQPAKLEDSAVYLCASSSPSGRKNIQYFGAGTRLSVL.

Details on this clonotype: The conserved phenylalanine or tryptophan is not found at the CDR3 terminus, so this likely reflects a read error. The rearrangement joins TRBV25-1 to TRBJ2-5; D perhaps matches TRBD2 (6 bases). The CDR3 is 14 amino acids. V was clipped by 1 base and J by 3 bases, with 9 bases between them. Per germline, CDR1 MGHDK and CDR2 SYGVNS. As DNA, the CDR3 is TGTGCCAGCAGTGAATGGAGGGAAAAAGAGACCCAGTACTTG. Encoded protein: CASSEWREKETQYL.

As concerns this clonotype: A much bigger clone sits one base away, suggesting this may be a read error. The chain combines TRBV6-1 with TRBJ1-1; D is undetermined. The CDR3 is 13 amino acids. CDR1 is MNHNS and CDR2 is SASEGT in the germline V gene. CDR3 bases: TGTGCCAGCAGCCGTACCAGGAACACTGTAGCTTTCTTT. It specifies CASSRTRNTVAFF.

This clonotype was detected many times. V gene TRBV12-3 or TRBV12-4 combines with J gene TRBJ2-5; D is undetermined. The CDR3 runs 14 residues. The V end was cut by 1 base, the J end by 4 bases, with 10 bases between. The CDR3 protein is CASSLGGDIETQYF. CDR3 nucleotide sequence: TGTGCCAGCAGTTTAGGAGGTGACATAGAGACCCAGTACTTC.

At least ten counts were recorded for this clonotype. Written as DNA, the CDR3 is TGCGCCAGCAGCTTGAGATCGCGGACAAGGAACACCGGGGAGCTGTTTTTT. Encoded protein: CASSLRSRTRNTGELFF. The J gene is TRBJ2-2, the V gene TRBV5-1; a weak D match, TRBD1 (5 bases). This CDR3 has 17 residues. Trimming stripped 1 base from V and 1 base from J, with 14 bases between. The germline V gene has CDR1 SGHRS and CDR2 YFSETQ. Supplemented by reference TRBV5-1 and TRBJ2-2, the full variable domain reads KAGVTQTPRYLIKTRGQQVTLSCSPISGHRSVSWYQQTPGQGLQFLFEYFSETQRNKGNFPGRFSGRQFSNSRSEMNVSTLELGDSALYLCASSLRSRTRNTGELFFGEGSRLTVL.

This clonotype was counted many times. The CDR3 sequence: CASSLEAQGPTEAFF. The CDR3 nucleotides read TGTGCCAGCAGTTTAGAGGCCCAGGGACCCACTGAAGCTTTCTTT. The chain joins TRBV12-3 or TRBV12-4 to TRBJ1-1; D may be TRBD1 (5 bases). V gave up 1 base and J gave up 4 bases, with 13 bases separating them. The CDR3 runs 15 residues.

V gene TRBV20-1 combines with J gene TRBJ1-1; D not resolved. Germline CDR1 DFQATT, CDR2 SNEGSKA (reference sequence). CDR3 length: 13 amino acids. The ends were cut back, 3 bases at V and 5 bases at J, with 13 bases in the middle. The CDR3 nucleotides read TGCAGTGCTAGGTCTAGCGTGGGTACTGAAGCTTTCTTT. This translates into CSARSSVGTEAFF.

The DNA of the CDR3 is TGCAGCGTTGGCAGGGACTTCGGCAATGAGCAGTTCTTC. Protein sequence: CSVGRDFGNEQFF. The chain recombines TRBV29-1 with TRBJ2-1, with a tentative D call TRBD2 (6 bases). Trimming removed 4 bases from V and 6 bases from J, with 13 bases in between. CDR3 size: 13 residues. Germline assignment: CDR1 SQVTM and CDR2 ANQGSEA.

The table lists this clonotype with many counts. The chain has TRBV20-1 and TRBJ1-1; no reliable D call. The germline V gene has CDR1 DFQATT and CDR2 SNEGSKA (reference sequence). Trimming left V 0 bases short and J 6 bases short, with 11 bases between. The CDR3 runs 13 residues. The DNA for the CDR3 is TGCAGTGCTAGAGATGTAGCAGCCGCTGAAGCTTTCTTT. It codes for CSARDVAAAEAFF.

CDR3: CSARDPWGQTNTEAFF. Written as DNA, the CDR3 is TGCAGTGCTAGAGATCCTTGGGGACAGACGAACACTGAAGCTTTCTTT. This chain connects TRBV20-1 to TRBJ1-1, with 7 bases fitting TRBD1. Germline V gene lookup returns CDR1 DFQATT and CDR2 SNEGSKA (reference sequence). The CDR3 runs to 16 residues. Germline trimming cut 0 bases from V and 1 base from J; bases unmatched to any gene: 8.

With respect to this clonotype: One base away lies a much larger clone, so this may be a sequencing read error. This rearrangement joins TRBV7-9 to TRBJ2-5; 9 bases match TRBD1. The CDR3 has 11 residues. Germline V gene lookup returns CDR1 SEHNR and CDR2 FQNEAQ (reference sequence). Here the CDR3 DNA reads TGTGCCAGCAGCCGGCGGGACAGGGTAGAATTC. Translation: CASSRRDRVEF.

The chain recombines TRBV29-1 with TRBJ2-6, with D possibly TRBD1 on 6 matching bases. The germline V gene has CDR1 SQVTM and CDR2 ANQGSEA. Trimming left V 5 bases short and J 0 bases short, with 11 bases between. This CDR3 is 15 amino acids long. The DNA for the CDR3 is TGCAGCGTTCTAGGACAGAGCTCTGGGGCCAACGTCCTGACTTTC. Amino acid sequence: CSVLGQSSGANVLTF.

Ten or more counts support this clonotype. The chain links TRBV5-1 to TRBJ2-3, with D perhaps matching TRBD2 (5 bases). The CDR3 runs to 13 residues. Germline V gives CDR1 SGHRS, CDR2 YFSETQ. V was shortened by 6 bases and J by 2 bases, with 10 bases between the two germline ends. The CDR3 region has the DNA TGCGCCAGCAATCGGGGAGACACAGATACGCAGTATTTT. This encodes CASNRGDTDTQYF.

The V and J genes are TRBV10-3 and TRBJ2-7; D uncertain. With 0 bases removed from V and 9 bases from J, the gap between germline ends came to 24 bases. CDR1 and CDR2 (germline): ENHRY, SYGVKD. The CDR3 length is 17 residues. CDR3 amino acids: CAISESLSQRVIVGQYF. CDR3 in DNA: TGTGCCATCAGTGAGTCGCTTAGCCAGCGAGTCATAGTAGGGCAGTACTTC.

V and J are TRBV7-6 and TRBJ2-1; unclear D gene. This CDR3 contains 14 residues. Germline CDR1 is SGHVS and CDR2 is FNYEAQ. V was trimmed by 5 bases and J by 5 bases, leaving 13 bases between them. For the CDR3, the DNA is TGTGCCAGCAGCCCCTCGACGGTACACAATGAGCAGTTCTTC. This sequence encodes CASSPSTVHNEQFF.

Ten or more counts support this clonotype. The CDR3 sequence: CASSYGGAVHGNEQFF. CDR3 coding DNA: TGTGCCAGCAGCTATGGGGGGGCTGTACATGGTAATGAGCAGTTCTTC. This chain links TRBV11-2 with TRBJ2-1, with a tentative D call TRBD2 (7 bases). The CDR3 sequence is 16 residues long. V was pared by 4 bases and J by 7 bases, with 20 bases between. CDR1 and CDR2 from the germline V gene are SGHAT and FQNNGV.